The text below deals with one T cell receptor beta chain. CDR3 size: 14 residues. Per the germline V gene, CDR1 is DFQATT and CDR2 is SNEGSKA (reference sequence). V dropped 2 bases and J dropped 0 bases, with 10 bases sitting between them. The data originate from a study of blood T cells in healthy people across ages. Then a second PCR, running about 6 to 12 cycles, was carried out with a sample-barcoded 5' primer and a J-beta primer mix. TCRdb re-analysed the 5' RACE reads in MiXCR, keeping a single row per CDR3 protein. The sample lists some 1.8 million distinct CDR3 sequences; about two fifths were seen once.

The sequence came from a human donor in good health. The sequenced sample was blood. The V and J genes are TRBV20-1 and TRBJ1-1; TRBD1 might be the D (5 bases). The CDR3 nucleotides are TGCAGTGCTAGACAGGGAGGCCTGAACACTGAAGCTTTCTTT. This translates into CSARQGGLNTEAFF.